Following are 22 T cell receptor beta chains from one sample sequenced in a study of OX40 agonist ivuxolimab in advanced cancers. Method: immunoSEQ multiplex PCR; TCRdb's copy keeps in-frame clones and lacks some. The sample holds tens of thousands of clones; about 90% are singletons and the top ten take about 0.53%. Sequencing was performed on CD4+ or CD8+ T cells sorted from blood, taken in a trial of the OX40 agonist ivuxolimab. These TCRs come from an adult with an advanced solid tumor such as melanoma, head and neck, liver or kidney cancer.

The rearrangement joins TRBV5-4 to TRBJ2-5; unclear D gene. The CDR3 is made up of 15 amino acids. Germline V gives CDR1 SGHNT, CDR2 YYREEE (reference sequence). The V and J ends lost 3 bases and 6 bases respectively, with 18 bases between them. CDR3: CASSSNDAVVKTQYF. In DNA form, the CDR3 reads TGTGCCAGCAGCTCCAATGACGCTGTAGTAAAGACCCAGTACTTC.

The chain is built from TRBV7-8 and TRBJ1-4, with D perhaps TRBD1 (6 bases). This CDR3 is built from 17 residues. The germline V gene encodes CDR1 SGHVS and CDR2 FQNEAQ. The V gene lost 4 bases and the J gene lost 5 bases, with 20 bases spanning the gap. The CDR3 DNA follows: TGTGCCAGCAGCTGGACCCCCTACAGGGCGGAGAATGAAAAACTGTTTTTT. Translated, it gives CASSWTPYRAENEKLFF. Full variable domain (remainder filled in from reference TRBV7-8 and TRBJ1-4): GAGVSQSPRYKVAKRGQDVALRCDPISGHVSLFWYQQALGQGPEFLTYFQNEAQLDKSGLPSDRFFAERPEGSVSTLKIQRTQQEDSAVYLCASSWTPYRAENEKLFFGSGTQLSVL.

The CDR3 region has the DNA TGTGCCAGTAGTATTCAGGGTCGCTACACCTTC. Residues: CASSIQGRYTF. The chain employs TRBV19 and TRBJ1-2; D is possibly TRBD1 (5 bases). This CDR3 is built from 11 residues. CDR1 and CDR2 from the germline V gene are LNHDA and SQIVND (reference sequence). Deletions cut 3 bases from V and 9 bases from J, with 8 bases between. Filled out from reference TRBV19 and TRBJ1-2, the complete variable domain reads DGGITQSPKYLFRKEGQNVTLSCEQNLNHDAMYWYRQDPGQGLRLIYYSQIVNDFQKGDIAEGYSVSREKKESFPLTVTSAQKNPTAFYLCASSIQGRYTFGSGTRLTVV.

The chain employs TRBV23-1 and TRBJ2-7; D is perhaps TRBD1 or TRBD2 (5 bases each). TRBV23-1 is placed among ORFs of uncertain function. The CDR3 is 16 residues long. V shed 1 base and J shed 0 bases, with 13 bases lying between them. CDR3 loop: CASSQLKGPSSYEQYF. The CDR3 nucleotides read TGCGCCAGCAGTCAATTGAAGGGACCGAGCTCCTACGAGCAGTACTTC.

This clone was picked up one time. The chain recombines TRBV25-1 with TRBJ1-6; 7 nucleotides agree with TRBD1. Germline assignment: CDR1 MGHDK and CDR2 SYGVNS. The CDR3 is 13 residues long. Trimming removed 6 bases from V and 7 bases from J; junction bases left unmatched: 3. CDR3 DNA: TGTGCCAGCAGCCGGGACAGCAATTCACCCCTCCACTTT. Amino acids: CASSRDSNSPLHF.

The chain recombines TRBV6-5 with TRBJ1-5, with D unclear. Germline CDR1 reads MNHEY; CDR2 reads SVGAGI. V gave up 0 bases and J gave up 3 bases, with 9 bases separating them. The CDR3 loop spans 15 amino acids. The CDR3 nucleotides are TGTGCCAGCAGTTACTCGCGCAGCCCCAATCAGCCCCAGCATTTT. Translating it yields CASSYSRSPNQPQHF.

The rearrangement uses TRBV4-2 and TRBJ2-5; TRBD2 matches at 13 bases. This CDR3 spans 16 amino acids. The V and J ends lost 3 bases and 5 bases, in that order; junction bases with no gene match: 6. CDR1 LGHNA and CDR2 YNFKEQ come from the germline V gene. The CDR3: CASSHPGLAGVETQYF. CDR3 sequence (DNA): TGTGCCAGCAGCCACCCCGGACTAGCGGGAGTGGAGACCCAGTACTTC.

The J gene is TRBJ2-4, the V gene TRBV19, with D maybe TRBD2 (5 bases). CDR1 is LNHDA and CDR2 is SQIVND in the germline V gene (reference sequence). This CDR3 is built from 14 residues. V lost 3 bases to trimming and J lost 1 base, with 7 bases between them. The CDR3 reads CASSIRGAKNIQYF. The CDR3 DNA reads as TGTGCCAGTAGTATTCGGGGTGCCAAAAACATTCAGTACTTC.

In the case of this clone: At one end the junction does not follow the germline gene, possibly because of a read error. V gene TRBV7-9 combines with J gene TRBJ2-6; TRBD1 matches at 7 bases. The CDR3 has 15 amino acids. From germline, CDR1 is SEHNR and CDR2 FQNEAQ (reference sequence). The CDR3 is CASSSTGAGTNVLTF. Here the CDR3 DNA reads TGTGCCAGCAGCAGTACAGGGGCTGGGACCAACGTCCTGACTTTC.

V and J are TRBV10-3 and TRBJ2-3, with 13 nucleotides matching TRBD2. From germline, CDR1 is ENHRY and CDR2 SYGVKD. V lost 3 bases and J lost 4; bases outside the gene matches: 4. The CDR3 length is 16 residues. In nucleotides, the CDR3 is TGTGCCATCAGTGACACTAGCGGGAGGGCGGCAGATACGCAGTATTTT. Protein: CAISDTSGRAADTQYF.

In this sample, this clone turned up once. V is TRBV4-2 and J is TRBJ2-3; 11 bases are shared with TRBD2. CDR1 and CDR2 (germline): LGHNA, YNFKEQ. CDR3 size: 19 residues. V lost 0 bases to trimming and J lost 2 bases; unmatched junction nucleotides: 10. The CDR3 here is CASSQDRGLAGGYTDTQYF. The CDR3 DNA follows: TGTGCCAGCAGCCAAGATCGAGGGCTAGCGGGAGGATACACAGATACGCAGTATTTT.

The V and J genes are TRBV28 and TRBJ1-2; D not resolved. Deletions cut 6 bases from V and 3 bases from J, with 11 bases between. The CDR3 consists of 13 residues. Germline CDR1 is MDHEN and CDR2 is SYDVKM. CDR3 DNA sequence: TGTGCCAGCAGCCCTTCCCAGTACTATGGCTACACCTTC. Translating it yields CASSPSQYYGYTF.

The V call is TRBV11-1, the J call TRBJ2-5; D is tentatively TRBD1 or TRBD2 (5 bases each). Trimming pared 1 base from V and 2 bases from J, leaving 11 bases between. CDR1 and CDR2 (germline): SGHAT, FQDESV (reference sequence). The CDR3 is made up of 15 amino acids. CDR3 amino acids: CASSLVSGLQETQYF. In DNA, the CDR3 is TGTGCCAGCAGCTTAGTTTCGGGGCTACAAGAGACCCAGTACTTC.

The chain combines TRBV11-2 with TRBJ2-7, with TRBD1 matching over 8 bases. The ends lost 3 bases at V and 2 bases at J; junction bases unmatched: 6. This CDR3 contains 15 residues. Germline V gene lookup returns CDR1 SGHAT and CDR2 FQNNGV. CDR3 amino acids: CASSFGQGGTYEQYF. The CDR3 nucleotides read TGTGCCAGCAGCTTCGGACAGGGAGGAACCTACGAGCAGTACTTC.

This chain connects TRBV6-6 to TRBJ2-4, with 9 bases identical to TRBD2. J gave up 8 bases and V 1 base, and 6 bases lay outside the gene matches. Per germline, CDR1 MNHNY and CDR2 SVGAGI (reference sequence). The CDR3 runs 15 residues. Here the CDR3 DNA reads TGTGCCAGCAGTTACTTTAGCGGGGGCGGTGACATTCAGTACTTC. Protein product: CASSYFSGGGDIQYF.

This rearrangement joins TRBV4-1 to TRBJ2-3, with D possibly TRBD1 on 5 matching bases. Trimming left V 0 bases short and J 1 base short, with 8 bases between. This CDR3 spans 15 amino acids. In germline, CDR1 is MGHRA, CDR2 YSYEKL. This CDR3 is CASSQDWGGTDTQYF. The DNA for the CDR3 is TGCGCCAGCAGCCAAGATTGGGGCGGCACAGATACGCAGTATTTT.

The rearrangement joins TRBV6-1 to TRBJ1-6; D is unresolved. The CDR3 is 13 amino acids. Germline V gene data show CDR1 as MNHNS and CDR2 as SASEGT. V was trimmed by 4 bases and J by 10 bases, leaving 11 bases between them. Written as DNA, the CDR3 is TGTGCCAGCAGTGGGGATCGCGACTCACCCCTCCACTTT. This sequence encodes CASSGDRDSPLHF.

The chain employs TRBV25-1 and TRBJ2-1; perhaps TRBD1 as D (6 bases). With 3 bases removed from V and 6 bases from J, the gap between germline ends came to 15 bases. The CDR3 has 15 residues. Germline V gene sequence: CDR1 MGHDK, CDR2 SYGVNS. The CDR3 DNA reads TGTGCCAGCAGTGAGACAGGTATTCTCCGCAATGAGCAGTTCTTC. This codes for CASSETGILRNEQFF.

The rearrangement joins TRBV6-1 to TRBJ2-7; 7 positions agree with TRBD1. Germline V gene lookup returns CDR1 MNHNS and CDR2 SASEGT. V lost 2 bases and J lost 4; bases outside the gene matches: 5. The CDR3 contains 14 residues. Written as DNA, the CDR3 is TGTGCCAGCAGTGAACTCGGCAGGGGGTACGAGCAGTACTTC. This encodes CASSELGRGYEQYF.

V is TRBV6-1 and J is TRBJ2-5; D is undetermined. The CDR3 has 13 amino acids. From germline, CDR1 is MNHNS and CDR2 SASEGT. V dropped 8 bases and J dropped 5 bases, with 15 bases sitting between them. CDR3 in DNA: TGTGCCAGCCGCCCGTCCCTATGGGAGACCCAGTACTTC. Protein: CASRPSLWETQYF.

J is TRBJ1-2 and V is TRBV11-3; tentative D call: TRBD1 (5 bases). V was clipped by 2 bases and J by 8 bases, with 12 bases between them. The CDR3 is made up of 13 amino acids. The germline gives CDR1 SGHNT, CDR2 YENEEA. CDR3 sequence: CASSLPGPAGYTF. The DNA of the CDR3 is TGTGCCAGCAGCTTACCAGGGCCCGCCGGCTACACCTTC.

The V and J genes are TRBV5-1 and TRBJ1-1, with D possibly being TRBD1 (6 bases). The germline gives CDR1 SGHRS, CDR2 YFSETQ. The CDR3 covers 15 residues. The V end was cut by 1 base, the J end by 3 bases, with 13 bases between. The CDR3 DNA reads as TGCGCCAGCAGCTTGATGGGGGCCTGGGACACTGAAGCTTTCTTT. Its protein is CASSLMGAWDTEAFF.